This TCR beta chain originates from a study of radiotherapy plus CTLA-4 blockade in lung cancer. Study details: The study recorded objective responses in 18% of patients and disease control in about 30%. Findings of the study overall: In blood, after radiotherapy plus ipilimumab, tumor-derived TCR clones expanded.

Generated by immunoSEQ multiplex PCR, the TCRdb table keeps only in-frame clones and is missing some. The sample has about 72,000 clones; approximately 83% are singletons. The CDR3 loop spans 14 amino acids. The V gene lost 2 bases and the J gene lost 5 bases, with 16 bases spanning the gap. Germline-derived CDR1 and CDR2 are GTSNPN and SVGIG (reference sequence). This clone was seen once. What it binds is unknown. This chain links TRBV30 with TRBJ2-7; possible D gene TRBD2, 5 bases. This sequence was found in a human donor with non-small cell lung cancer who had a partial response to radiotherapy plus ipilimumab. The source material was peripheral blood, sampled from a patient treated with radiotherapy plus ipilimumab. This chain's CDR3 is CAWSPSSLGNEQYF. CDR3 nucleotides: TGTGCCTGGAGTCCATCTAGCTTGGGCAACGAGCAGTACTTC.